Listed below are T cell receptor beta chains from one sample, sequenced in a study of blood T cell repertoires in COVID-19. TCRdb's table, derived via immunoSEQ multiplex PCR, lists solely in-frame clones and lacks some. The sample contains around 260,000 clones, 88% of which appear only once. Sequenced sample: peripheral blood. These TCRs come from a man in his fifties or sixties who had recovered from COVID-19. The conserved cysteine and the conserved F or W are not part of the CDR3 here.

v_gene	CDR3aa
TRBV10-2	ASQGANEQY
TRBV4-1	ASSVREEVPYNEQF
TRBV19	ASRQGTEAF
TRBV19	ASSIRGEGAEAF
TRBV5-4	ASSLTGSTDTQY
TRBV4-2	ASRSRGAHTGELF
TRBV24-1	ATSGSSYEQY
TRBV2	ASSGTGRDEQY
TRBV11-2	ASRAGQTYGYT
TRBV4-2	ASSLGLANNEQF
TRBV18	ASSLRDRVYYEQY
TRBV14	ASSQGTKKGYGYT
TRBV4-1	ASSLGADTQY
TRBV6-5	ASRPGQTNTEAF
TRBV7-2	ASSMAPGSYEQY
TRBV5-1	ASSSGQLGYT
TRBV7-6	ASSLTGQGSNSPLH
TRBV11-3	ASSLLAGGTDTQY
TRBV19	ASTPRDPWTGGRNTEAF
TRBV5-8	ASSGEGQATNEKLF
TRBV5-1	ASSQGQGATYEQY
TRBV7-2	ASSTISRVRNEQF
TRBV6-5	ASSPPGGRQPQH
TRBV19	ASTLRGRDTEAF
TRBV5-1	ASSLQESSGNTIY
TRBV12-5	ASGKGTSTDTQY
TRBV7-8	ASSLAPGGSSYNEQF
TRBV3-1/TRBV3-2	ASSQARVTDTQY
TRBV7-9	ASSFPTGVLKMSQY
TRBV7-3	ASSSGYNSPLH
TRBV6-4	ASSVGQGETQY
TRBV5-1	ASSNPNGRGYNEQF
TRBV14	ASSPRGRAAYEQY
TRBV7-6	ASSLRLNTEAF
TRBV10-1	ASSIDPRTSTDTQY
TRBV18	ASSRDRNTDTQY
TRBV6-5	ASSAGVGSNQPQH
TRBV24-1	ATSSRPGASTDTQY
TRBV18	ASSPAGDYGYT
TRBV12-3/TRBV12-4	ASSLGTAEKLF
TRBV28	ASKSGGPADTQY
TRBV5-4	ASSLRASGQETQY